This is a list of T cell receptor beta chains from one sample in a study of cytomegalovirus exposure and HLA in healthy donors. Data came from immunoSEQ multiplex PCR; TCRdb stores just in-frame clones and leaves some out. The sample holds 85,000 to 120,000 clones, approximately 95% seen once. Material: PBMCs. These TCRs come from a woman between 18 and 30 years old in good health and CMV-seronegative. CDR3s include the opening cysteine and the closing phenylalanine or tryptophan. The order of the fields is V gene, J gene, clone size, D gene, CDR3 DNA, CDR3 protein. The D gene is left open where the match is weak. Not every row has a clone size; where given, it reads once, few, many or a size class.

V: TRBV5-4; J: TRBJ2-7; size: NA; D: TRBD1; DNA: TGTGCCAGCAGCTGGGGACAGGGGGCCTACGAGCAGTACTTC; CDR3: CASSWGQGAYEQYF
V: TRBV7-2; J: TRBJ2-3; size: NA; D: TRBD2; DNA: TGTGCCAGCAGCTTAAGGTTACTAGCGGGGACACGACTCACAGATACGCAGTATTTT; CDR3: CASSLRLLAGTRLTDTQYF
V: TRBV9; J: TRBJ1-1; size: NA; D: TRBD1; DNA: TGTGCCAGCAGTGGGGGACAGGGGAAAATGAACACTGAAGCTTTCTTT; CDR3: CASSGGQGKMNTEAFF
V: TRBV6-6; J: TRBJ1-3; size: NA; D: NA; DNA: TGTGCCAGCTCCCTTAGCTCTGGAAACACCATATATTTT; CDR3: CASSLSSGNTIYF
V: TRBV28; J: TRBJ2-7; size: NA; D: NA; DNA: TGTGCCAGCAGTCCAAGGCCGGGCTACGAGCAGTACTTC; CDR3: CASSPRPGYEQYF
V: TRBV11-3; J: TRBJ2-1; size: NA; D: TRBD1; DNA: TGTGCCAGCAGCTTACAGGGGGCCAACAATGAGCAGTTCTTC; CDR3: CASSLQGANNEQFF
V: TRBV5-1; J: TRBJ1-2; size: NA; D: TRBD1; DNA: TGCGCCAGCAGCCCGGGACAGGATGGCTACACCTTC; CDR3: CASSPGQDGYTF
V: TRBV11-2; J: TRBJ2-7; size: NA; D: TRBD1; DNA: TGTGCCAGCAGCTTAGAGACAGGGGTTGTCTACGAGCAGTACTTC; CDR3: CASSLETGVVYEQYF
V: TRBV6-1; J: TRBJ2-5; size: once; D: TRBD1; DNA: TGTGCCAGCTCCCGGGACAGAGAATACCAAGAGACCCAGTACTTC; CDR3: CASSRDREYQETQYF
V: TRBV11-3; J: TRBJ2-3; size: NA; D: TRBD2; DNA: TGTGCCAGCAGCTTAGGGGGACTAGCGGGAATCTATTCCACAGATACGCAGTATTTT; CDR3: CASSLGGLAGIYSTDTQYF
V: TRBV2; J: TRBJ2-5; size: NA; D: TRBD2; DNA: TGTGCCAGCAGATACGGGACTAGCGGGGCAGAGACCCAGTACTTC; CDR3: CASRYGTSGAETQYF
V: TRBV29-1; J: TRBJ2-6; size: NA; D: NA; DNA: TGCAGCGTTGACCTTGGGGCCAACGTCCTGACTTTC; CDR3: CSVDLGANVLTF
V: TRBV27; J: TRBJ1-1; size: NA; D: TRBD1; DNA: TGTGCCAGCAGTCTTGGACAGGGGAGGACTGAAGCTTTCTTT; CDR3: CASSLGQGRTEAFF
V: TRBV5-4; J: TRBJ2-2; size: NA; D: TRBD1; DNA: TGTGCCAGCAGCGGGACAGGTAACACCGGGGAGCTGTTTTTT; CDR3: CASSGTGNTGELFF
V: TRBV13; J: TRBJ2-1; size: NA; D: TRBD2; DNA: TGTGCCAGCAGCTATCTTAGCGGGAGGGCCTCAGATGAGCAGTTCTTC; CDR3: CASSYLSGRASDEQFF
V: TRBV19; J: TRBJ1-5; size: NA; D: NA; DNA: TGTGCCAGTAATTCAGGGAAGGGCAATCAGCCCCAGCATTTT; CDR3: CASNSGKGNQPQHF
V: TRBV5-6; J: TRBJ1-5; size: NA; D: TRBD1; DNA: TGTGCCAGCAGCTTCACAGTTGGACAGGAATATAGCAATCAGCCCCAGCATTTT; CDR3: CASSFTVGQEYSNQPQHF
V: TRBV4-3; J: TRBJ2-2; size: NA; D: NA; DNA: TGCGCCAGCAGCCAAGATGGGGAGGTTAGCGGGGAGCTGTTTTTT; CDR3: CASSQDGEVSGELFF
V: TRBV4-3; J: TRBJ1-5; size: NA; D: TRBD1; DNA: TGCGCCAGCAGCCAAGAAGGGGGGACAGCGGACCGGCAGCCCCAGCATTTT; CDR3: CASSQEGGTADRQPQHF
V: TRBV20-1; J: TRBJ2-3; size: NA; D: NA; DNA: TGCAGTGCTATCTTCCATACGCAGTATTTT; CDR3: CSAIFHTQYF
V: TRBV4-3; J: TRBJ1-1; size: NA; D: NA; DNA: TGCGCCAGCAGCCAAGATGACCAGAGGGCCACTGAAGCTTTCTTT; CDR3: CASSQDDQRATEAFF
V: TRBV5-6; J: TRBJ2-7; size: NA; D: TRBD2; DNA: TGTGCCAGCAGCTCCGGCGGGAGCTACGAGCAGTACTTC; CDR3: CASSSGGSYEQYF
V: TRBV13; J: TRBJ2-7; size: NA; D: TRBD2; DNA: TGTGCCAGCAAACAAACGGGACTAGCGGGAGCCGAGCAGTACTTC; CDR3: CASKQTGLAGAEQYF
V: TRBV11-2; J: TRBJ1-1; size: NA; D: TRBD1; DNA: TGTGCCAGCAGCTTAGGCCAAGGGGGCTCGAACACTGAAGCTTTCTTT; CDR3: CASSLGQGGSNTEAFF
V: TRBV4-2; J: TRBJ2-3; size: NA; D: NA; DNA: TGTGCCAGCAGCCAAGAGGGGGGACTGTCCACAGATACGCAGTATTTT; CDR3: CASSQEGGLSTDTQYF
V: TRBV5-1; J: TRBJ1-1; size: NA; D: NA; DNA: TGCGCCAGCAGCTTGGGCGGGGACACTGAAGCTTTCTTT; CDR3: CASSLGGDTEAFF
V: TRBV2; J: TRBJ2-1; size: NA; D: TRBD2; DNA: TGTGCCAGCAGTGAAGGACGACTGCGGGGGGTTAACAATGAGCAGTTCTTC; CDR3: CASSEGRLRGVNNEQFF
V: TRBV2; J: TRBJ1-1; size: NA; D: NA; DNA: TGTGCCAGCAACCGACAGATGAACACTGAAGCTTTCTTT; CDR3: CASNRQMNTEAFF
V: TRBV7-9; J: TRBJ1-1; size: NA; D: TRBD1; DNA: TGTGCCAGCAGCTCCCCTACAGGGGGCGAATCGGCTGAAGCTTTCTTT; CDR3: CASSSPTGGESAEAFF
V: TRBV6-6; J: TRBJ1-1; size: NA; D: NA; DNA: TGTGCCAGCAGTTACGATCGGGGAGTAGGAACTGAAGCTTTCTTT; CDR3: CASSYDRGVGTEAFF
V: TRBV2; J: TRBJ2-1; size: NA; D: NA; DNA: TGTGCCAGCAACAGGTTGAGCTCCTACAATGAGCAGTTCTTC; CDR3: CASNRLSSYNEQFF
V: TRBV6-5; J: TRBJ2-1; size: few; D: TRBD2; DNA: TGTGCCAGCAGTTACTCGACTAGCGGGTACAATGAGCAGTTCTTC; CDR3: CASSYSTSGYNEQFF
V: TRBV29-1; J: TRBJ1-2; size: NA; D: NA; DNA: TGCAGCGTTGGTAATGGCTACACCTTC; CDR3: CSVGNGYTF
V: TRBV29-1; J: TRBJ2-1; size: NA; D: TRBD2; DNA: TGCAGCGCTGGGCTAGCGGACTCCTACAATGAGCAGTTCTTC; CDR3: CSAGLADSYNEQFF
V: TRBV10-3; J: TRBJ2-4; size: NA; D: NA; DNA: TGTGCCATCAGTGAGTTAGGGCTAGCTCCGGGCAAAAACATTCAGTACTTC; CDR3: CAISELGLAPGKNIQYF
V: TRBV6-1; J: TRBJ1-2; size: NA; D: NA; DNA: TGTGCCAGCAGTGAACGGACACCTCTTGGTGGCTACACCTTC; CDR3: CASSERTPLGGYTF
V: TRBV5-1; J: TRBJ1-1; size: NA; D: NA; DNA: TGCGCCAGCAGCTTGGGGCCCCAGGGCCCTGAAGCTTTCTTT; CDR3: CASSLGPQGPEAFF
V: TRBV7-9; J: TRBJ2-7; size: NA; D: TRBD2; DNA: TGTGCCAGCAGCCCCAGTTTTTCTGGGGGGGGTATCAACGAGCAGTACTTC; CDR3: CASSPSFSGGGINEQYF
V: TRBV18; J: TRBJ1-2; size: NA; D: TRBD1; DNA: TGTGCCAGCTCGCCGGACAGGGAGTTCTTCTATGGCTACACCTTC; CDR3: CASSPDREFFYGYTF
V: TRBV27; J: TRBJ2-7; size: NA; D: TRBD2; DNA: TGTGCCAGCAGTTCACCTAGGGGAGCGGGAGCGGGCGACGAGCAGTACTTC; CDR3: CASSSPRGAGAGDEQYF
V: TRBV5-5; J: TRBJ1-2; size: NA; D: TRBD1; DNA: TGTGCCAGCAGCTTGGCCAAAACAGGGGGCCTTAACTATGGCTACACCTTC; CDR3: CASSLAKTGGLNYGYTF
V: TRBV19; J: TRBJ1-3; size: NA; D: NA; DNA: TGTGCCAGTAGTTTCCCGGGCGGGAGAAAGGGAGGGTCTGGAAACACCATATATTTT; CDR3: CASSFPGGRKGGSGNTIYF
V: TRBV18; J: TRBJ2-7; size: NA; D: TRBD1; DNA: TGTGCCAGCTCACCGAGCTCGGGACAGGGGAGCTCCTACGAGCAGTACTTC; CDR3: CASSPSSGQGSSYEQYF
V: TRBV11-2; J: TRBJ1-4; size: NA; D: TRBD1; DNA: TGTGCCAGCAGCCCAGGACAGGGTTATAATGAAAAACTGTTTTTT; CDR3: CASSPGQGYNEKLFF
V: TRBV30; J: TRBJ1-1; size: NA; D: TRBD1; DNA: TGTGCCTGGAGTGCCCAGACAGGGCTAGAGGCTTTCTTT; CDR3: CAWSAQTGLEAFF
V: TRBV7-9; J: TRBJ1-2; size: NA; D: NA; DNA: TGTGCCAGCAGCTTATCGACAGAAAACTATGGCTACACCTTC; CDR3: CASSLSTENYGYTF